This T cell receptor beta chain is from a study of cytomegalovirus exposure and HLA in healthy donors. About the research overall: Among some 400 genotyped donors, 65% to 90% fell in the Caucasian-associated ancestry cluster.

Study-wide results and limits: The HLA-A and HLA-B alleles of most subjects were reportedly predicted accurately from TCR beta sequences. Information on immune exposure was restricted to one variable (CMV serostatus). V- and J-gene trimming in TCR beta was tied to a missense DCLRE1C variant by an analysis performed later.

A word on this clone: Antigen unknown.

Primers for the PCR totalled 60 Vbeta and 13 Jbeta. Produced via immunoSEQ multiplex PCR; TCRdb's table is partial and in-frame only. Here the sample spans roughly 190,000 clones, about 87% being singletons. With V trimmed by 4 bases and J by 5 bases, 16 bases remained unmatched. The CDR3 spans 17 residues. The germline V gene encodes CDR1 LNHDA and CDR2 SQIVND (reference sequence). The gene calls are TRBV19 and TRBJ1-1, with 7 positions matching TRBD1. The material sequenced was PBMCs. This receptor was obtained from a man aged 25 to 45 in good health and CMV-seronegative. CDR3 amino acids: CASSSYISEGARTEAFF. In DNA, the CDR3 is TGTGCCAGTAGTAGCTATATTTCAGAGGGGGCGAGGACTGAAGCTTTCTTT.